This T cell receptor beta chain was captured by sequencing in a study of regulatory T cells in long-lasting Graves disease. Construction of the TCR beta libraries employed iRepertoire HTBI primers in conjunction with Arm-PCR of CDR3 regions. In TCRdb, the multiplex PCR reads were re-called with MiXCR into one record per CDR3 protein. The sample yields 430,000 or so distinct CDR3 sequences, over 20% seen once. V was clipped by 3 bases and J by 0 bases, with 18 bases between them. Germline V lookup: CDR1 LNHDA, CDR2 SQIVND (reference sequence). CDR3 length: 18 residues. General study results and limits: Persistent disease preferred TRBV28, TRBJ1-2 and TRBJ2-5; new disease, TRBV20-1 and TRBJ2-1.

This clonotype was recorded a few times. What it binds is not known. Time point defined: persistent/refractory GD, antithyroid drugs over 5 years with positive TRAb. PBMC-derived RNA was used for the TCR library. The chain recombines TRBV19 with TRBJ1-5, with D unclear. The source is a female donor with Graves disease. The source was peripheral blood mononuclear cells (PBMCs), collected when the disease was refractory, from a patient treated with antithyroid drugs. CDR3 protein: CASSIGVIGGNSNQPQHF. CDR3 DNA sequence: TGTGCCAGTAGTATCGGCGTCATAGGAGGGAATAGCAATCAGCCCCAGCATTTT. Using reference TRBV19 and TRBJ1-5 for the parts outside the CDR3, the full variable domain is DGGITQSPKYLFRKEGQNVTLSCEQNLNHDAMYWYRQDPGQGLRLIYYSQIVNDFQKGDIAEGYSVSREKKESFPLTVTSAQKNPTAFYLCASSIGVIGGNSNQPQHFGDGTRLSIL.